The entry below gives a single TCR beta chain sequence along with its context. As yet, its antigen is unknown. The ends lost 3 bases at V and 8 bases at J; junction bases unmatched: 10. Germline CDR1 and CDR2: LGHNA and YSLEER. CDR3 length equals 15 residues. Since all of the isolated RNA was reverse transcribed, expressed TCRB transcripts were what got sequenced. This table comes from immunoSEQ multiplex PCR, and its TCRdb copy is limited to in-frame clones, with some not included. The data show around 150,000 clones, roughly 65% seen once. The sample is drawn from a study of beta chain features in type 1 diabetes. The study, taken as a whole, reports: Cells with high TCR expression could be over-represented when cDNA is sequenced. Moderately but significantly shorter TCRB CDR3s were found in Type 1 diabetes patients in all four CD4+ subsets.

On average, the one heparinised blood draw given by each donor was about 116 mL. CD45RO/CCR7/CD25/CD127/CD95/CD27 sorting isolated CD4+ naive, central memory, regulatory and stem cell-like memory cells. Without exception, sorted populations had purity beyond 95%. The specimen was naive CD4+ T cells from blood. This clonotype was sampled from a man aged 25 to 40 with type 1 diabetes. J is TRBJ2-5 and V is TRBV4-3, with 9 bases identical to TRBD1. CDR3 in DNA: TGCGCCAGCAGCCAGGGCCTCGGGACAGGGAATACCCAGTACTTC. This translates into CASSQGLGTGNTQYF.